The clone carrying this TCR beta chain was picked up many times. The target antigen is unknown. The sample belongs to a study of neurological immune-mediated disorders. cDNA synthesis was performed by 5'RACE with 10-nucleotide random UMIs. The yield of each sequencing run was over 190 million TCR-beta sequences from 15-18 subjects. TCRdb called the 5' RACE reads again in MiXCR, with one record for every CDR3 protein. The table has 45,000 to 55,000 distinct CDR3 sequences, roughly 3.8% seen once. Findings of the study overall: The repertoires of 18 of 34 multiple sclerosis patients were placed by phylogenetic grouping in a single related-CDR3 cluster, which may be a signature.

Germline trimming cut 6 bases from V and 0 bases from J; bases unmatched to any gene: 6. Germline CDR1 MDHEN, CDR2 SYDVKM. The CDR3 covers 15 residues. This chain links TRBV28 with TRBJ2-7; 9 bases agree with TRBD2. This receptor was obtained from a man aged 55 to 70 with multiple sclerosis. Sequenced: PBMCs. The CDR3: CASSLAGATSYEQYF. The CDR3 DNA is TGTGCCAGCAGCTTAGCGGGAGCAACCTCCTACGAGCAGTACTTC. Looking up the rest from reference TRBV28 and TRBJ2-7 gives the full variable domain: DVKVTQSSRYLVKRTGEKVFLECVQDMDHENMFWYRQDPGLGLRLIYFSYDVKMKEKGDIPEGYSVSREKKERFSLILESASTNQTSMYLCASSLAGATSYEQYFGPGTRLTVT.